Below are 5 T cell receptor beta chains sequenced from a single sample in a study of T cells after yellow fever vaccination. TCRdb passed the 5' RACE reads through MiXCR, listing each CDR3 protein once. The table has some 500,000 distinct CDR3 sequences, 13% seen once. Specimen: PBMCs, collected on the day of the yellow fever booster vaccination. Source of these receptors: a man younger than 40 who received the YFV17D yellow fever vaccine.

This clonotype was seen only a few times. The chain carries TRBV7-9 and TRBJ2-5, with D hard to call. The CDR3 totals 13 residues. The V end lost 10 bases, the J end lost 4 bases, and 16 bases lay between the germline ends. Germline V lookup: CDR1 SEHNR, CDR2 FQNEAQ (reference sequence). CDR3 bases: TGTGCCACCAAACATCCTGGGGTAGAGACCCAGTACTTC. This translates into CATKHPGVETQYF.

This clonotype came up many times. The rearrangement uses TRBV28 and TRBJ2-7; 7 positions agree with TRBD2. After removal of 6 bases from V and 4 bases from J, the junction contained 12 bases not matched to a gene. CDR3 size: 15 residues. Looked up from germline, CDR1 is MDHEN and CDR2 is SYDVKM. The CDR3 sequence is CASSSYNGRLYEQYF. The CDR3 nucleotides read TGTGCCAGCAGCTCCTATAACGGGAGGCTATACGAGCAGTACTTC.

This chain links TRBV7-2 with TRBJ2-7; 8 bases line up with TRBD2. V dropped 3 bases and J dropped 6; count of bases not matched to a gene: 7. The CDR3 runs to 14 residues. The germline V gene has CDR1 SGHTA and CDR2 FQGNSA. The CDR3 DNA sequence: TGTGCCAGCAGCTTCCCAGCGGGAGTATCCGAGCAGTACTTC. This encodes CASSFPAGVSEQYF.

V usage is TRBV7-8 and J usage is TRBJ2-3, with D possibly matching TRBD2 (6 bases). CDR1 and CDR2 from the germline V gene are SGHVS and FQNEAQ. The CDR3 covers 19 residues. Deletions cut 0 bases from V and 0 bases from J, with 19 bases between. The CDR3: CASSLAGSSGEPSTDTQYF. CDR3 nucleotides: TGTGCCAGCAGCTTAGCGGGGTCATCGGGGGAACCTAGCACAGATACGCAGTATTTT.

This clonotype came up a few times. This chain uses TRBV18 with TRBJ2-7; D is perhaps TRBD1 (6 bases). The CDR3 covers 16 residues. CDR1 and CDR2 from the germline V gene are KGHSH and LQKENI. V dropped 3 bases and J dropped 0 bases, with 15 bases sitting between them. The CDR3 spells CASSPVAGASSYEQYF. The DNA of the CDR3 is TGTGCCAGCTCACCGGTGGCAGGGGCGAGCTCCTACGAGCAGTACTTC.